Sequencing of this TCR beta chain was carried out in a study of blood T cell repertoires in COVID-19. TCRdb's copy holds only in-frame clones and misses some; the assay was immunoSEQ multiplex PCR. The sample carries about 250,000 clones, 88% recorded once. CDR3 size: 17 residues. Trimming took 5 bases from V and 7 from J; bases not matched to a gene: 9. The germline CDR1 and CDR2 sequences are LNHDA and SQIVND (reference sequence). The study drew participants aged about 18 to 89 years from approximately 23 US areas. V is TRBV19 and J is TRBJ2-1; 15 positions agree with TRBD2. This receptor was taken from a woman aged 50 to 65 who had recovered from COVID-19. The sequenced material came from PBMCs or T cells enriched from blood (not recorded which). Written as DNA, the CDR3 is TGTGCCAGTAGTCCCTATGGACTAGCGGGAGGGCTGAATGAGCAGTTCTTC. It is translated as CASSPYGLAGGLNEQFF.